This entry lists 5 T cell receptor beta chains sequenced from one sample in a study of cytomegalovirus exposure and HLA in healthy donors. In the PCR, 60 Vbeta and 13 Jbeta primers were used. Assay used: immunoSEQ multiplex PCR; TCRdb lists only in-frame clones, some missing. This table has more than 95,000 clones, 65% appearing once. What was sequenced was PBMCs. All receptors derive from a woman between 35 and 50 years old in good health and CMV-seropositive.

This clone has only a few counts. The chain recombines TRBV28 with TRBJ1-5, with D tentatively TRBD1 (6 bases). Between the trimmed V and J ends, which lost 3 bases and 6 bases, there was a span of 12 bases. Germline-derived CDR1 and CDR2 are MDHEN and SYDVKM. The CDR3 loop spans 14 amino acids. This chain's CDR3 is CASSFPQGFQPQHF. CDR3 coding DNA: TGTGCCAGCAGTTTTCCACAGGGTTTTCAGCCCCAGCATTTT. The entire variable domain, with the rest obtained from reference TRBV28 and TRBJ1-5, is as follows: DVKVTQSSRYLVKRTGEKVFLECVQDMDHENMFWYRQDPGLGLRLIYFSYDVKMKEKGDIPEGYSVSREKKERFSLILESASTNQTSMYLCASSFPQGFQPQHFGDGTRLSIL.

This clone was found a few times. The chain is built from TRBV28 and TRBJ1-4, with D tentatively TRBD1 (5 bases). Germline CDR1 is MDHEN and CDR2 is SYDVKM. This CDR3 region has 12 residues. V lost 5 bases and J 15 bases, leaving 16 bases between the germline ends. This CDR3 is CASSPMGGVVFF. The CDR3 nucleotides are TGTGCCAGCAGTCCCATGGGGGGGGTCGTGTTTTTT.

The CDR3 protein is CASSLSGIVYNEQFF. The CDR3, as DNA: TGTGCCAGCAGTTTATCCGGGATTGTCTACAATGAGCAGTTCTTC. This chain connects TRBV28 to TRBJ2-1; weak D call: TRBD2 (5 bases). This CDR3 contains 15 residues. Looked up from germline, CDR1 is MDHEN and CDR2 is SYDVKM. V lost 1 base and J 3 bases, leaving 10 bases between the germline ends.

This clone has a handful of counts. The chain combines TRBV4-3 with TRBJ2-1; TRBD2 agrees at 14 bases. V lost 0 bases to trimming and J lost 6 bases; unmatched junction nucleotides: 10. Germline assignment: CDR1 LGHNA and CDR2 YSLEER. The CDR3 has 19 amino acids. Here the CDR3 DNA reads TGCGCCAGCAGCCAAGAATTGGGACTAGCGGGAGTTAAACCCAATGAGCAGTTCTTC. As protein: CASSQELGLAGVKPNEQFF.

CDR3 bases: TGTGCCAGTAGTCTAGCGGGAGGGCCTTTCTACGAGCAGTACTTC. Its protein is CASSLAGGPFYEQYF. The chain links TRBV19 to TRBJ2-7, with TRBD2 identical over 12 bases. This CDR3 comprises 15 residues. Trimming cost V 5 bases and J 3 bases; bases outside gene matches: 5. Germline CDR1 reads LNHDA; CDR2 reads SQIVND (reference sequence).